Below, 22 T cell receptor beta chains from the same sample are listed, as sequenced in a study of T cells in Graves' hyperthyroidism and ophthalmopathy. Amplification targeted TCR beta CDR3 regions from RNA transcripts. An initial round of RT-PCR targeting the TCR CDR3 relied on the HTBI primer set. In TCRdb, the multiplex PCR reads were re-called with MiXCR into one record per CDR3 protein. Here the sample spans about 420,000 distinct CDR3 sequences, roughly an eighth being singletons. The material sequenced was blood. These receptors all come from a young woman with Graves' hyperthyroidism.

This chain connects TRBV5-5 to TRBJ2-1, with TRBD1 identical over 9 bases. The CDR3 extends over 15 amino acids. Per germline, CDR1 SGHKS and CDR2 YYEKEE (reference sequence). Trimming removed 4 bases from V and 8 bases from J; junction bases left unmatched: 10. The CDR3 DNA follows: TGTGCCAGCAGCGGGGGGACAGGGAATTTCGATGAGCAGTTCTTC. This sequence encodes CASSGGTGNFDEQFF.

This chain joins TRBV5-5 and TRBJ2-2, with 12 bases identical to TRBD2. J lost 3 bases, V lost 0 bases, and 9 bases had no gene match. From germline, CDR1 is SGHKS and CDR2 YYEKEE (reference sequence). The length of the CDR3 is 19 residues. This CDR3 is CASSLGATSGRLYTGELFF. The CDR3, as DNA: TGTGCCAGCAGCTTGGGGGCCACTAGCGGGAGGCTTTACACCGGGGAGCTGTTTTTT.

This clonotype was recorded a few times. This could be a read error, since a much larger clone is one nucleotide away. The chain's CDR3 is CASSPWDVSYEQYF. The CDR3 nucleotides are TGTGCCAGCTCACCGTGGGACGTCTCCTACGAGCAGTACTTC. This chain joins TRBV18 and TRBJ2-7; TRBD1 or TRBD2 may be the D gene (5 bases each). Germline lookup yields CDR1 KGHSH and CDR2 LQKENI. There are 14 residues in the CDR3. V was cut by 3 bases and J by 0 bases, with 9 bases left in between. Filled out from reference TRBV18 and TRBJ2-7, the complete variable domain reads NAGVMQNPRHLVRRRGQEARLRCSPMKGHSHVYWYRQLPEEGLKFMVYLQKENIIDESGMPKERFSAEFPKEGPSILRIQQVVRGDSAAYFCASSPWDVSYEQYFGPGTRLTVT.

This clonotype was picked up many times. The chain links TRBV9 to TRBJ1-1; tentatively, D is TRBD1 (5 bases). The CDR3 contains 12 residues. Trimming cost V 0 bases and J 10 bases, with 10 bases left between them. Germline V gene lookup returns CDR1 SGDLS and CDR2 YYNGEE. Here the CDR3 reads CASSVETGGAFF. DNA of the CDR3: TGTGCCAGCAGCGTAGAAACAGGCGGAGCTTTCTTT.

V is TRBV7-9 and J is TRBJ2-7, with 11 bases fitting TRBD2. V was pared by 5 bases and J by 7 bases, with 4 bases of the junction left unmatched. The CDR3 totals 13 residues. Germline V gene lookup returns CDR1 SEHNR and CDR2 FQNEAQ (reference sequence). CDR3 sequence reads: CASSPPSGREQYF. Written as DNA, the CDR3 is TGTGCCAGCAGCCCTCCTAGCGGGAGGGAGCAGTACTTC.

This clonotype has ten or more counts. V usage is TRBV20-1 and J usage is TRBJ2-7; 7 nucleotides align to TRBD2. There are 13 residues in the CDR3. With 6 bases clipped from V and 4 bases from J, the junction kept 9 bases outside the gene matches. The germline V gene encodes CDR1 DFQATT and CDR2 SNEGSKA (reference sequence). This CDR3 reads CSAAVGGAYEQYF. The CDR3 DNA follows: TGCAGTGCCGCGGTGGGAGGGGCTTACGAGCAGTACTTC.

The chain joins TRBV9 to TRBJ1-1, with D maybe TRBD1 (5 bases). This CDR3 comprises 15 residues. The germline gives CDR1 SGDLS, CDR2 YYNGEE. The ends were cut back, 3 bases at V and 3 bases at J, with 15 bases in the middle. The CDR3 is CASSAQGGRDTEAFF. Here the CDR3 DNA reads TGTGCCAGCAGCGCCCAGGGCGGGAGGGACACTGAAGCTTTCTTT.

In this sample, this clonotype turned up a few times. The J gene is TRBJ2-3, the V gene TRBV3-1; TRBD2 aligns across 7 bases. V was clipped by 3 bases and J by 4 bases; unmatched bases: 7. Germline loops: CDR1 LGHDT, CDR2 YNNKEL (reference sequence). The CDR3 loop spans 15 amino acids. CDR3: CASSQAGVRADTQYF. In DNA form, the CDR3 reads TGTGCCAGCAGCCAGGCGGGAGTCCGGGCAGATACGCAGTATTTT.

This clonotype was counted ten times or more. The chain carries TRBV13 and TRBJ1-1; a possible D gene is TRBD1 (6 bases). The germline gives CDR1 PRHDT, CDR2 FYEKMQ (reference sequence). CDR3 length equals 15 residues. The V end lost 4 bases, the J end lost 0 bases, and 12 bases lay between the germline ends. CDR3 sequence (DNA): TGTGCCAGCAGCTCATACAGGGAACTGAACACTGAAGCTTTCTTT. This gives the protein CASSSYRELNTEAFF.

The rearrangement uses TRBV7-2 and TRBJ2-1; 8 positions match TRBD2. Germline V lookup: CDR1 SGHTA, CDR2 FQGNSA. J was trimmed by 8 bases and V by 5 bases; bases with no gene match: 11. The CDR3 length is 15 residues. The CDR3 nucleotides read TGTGCCAGCAGCCGGGGGGGGCGCGGGGTCTATGAGCAGTTCTTC. This sequence encodes CASSRGGRGVYEQFF.

The rearrangement joins TRBV7-9 to TRBJ2-3; 10 nucleotides line up with TRBD1. V shed 5 bases and J 2 bases; nucleotides not matched to a gene: 7. The CDR3 runs to 16 residues. Germline V lookup: CDR1 SEHNR, CDR2 FQNEAQ (reference sequence). The CDR3 DNA follows: TGTGCCAGCAGCCCCCCGGACAGGGGGTTCACAGATACGCAGTATTTT. It translates to CASSPPDRGFTDTQYF.

This clonotype was recorded a few times. This chain uses TRBV5-1 with TRBJ1-3, with D perhaps matching TRBD1 (6 bases). V dropped 1 base and J dropped 2 bases, with 13 bases sitting between them. Germline V gene sequence: CDR1 SGHRS, CDR2 YFSETQ. This CDR3 has 16 amino acids. The CDR3 sequence: CASSLSTGATGNTIYF. In DNA, the CDR3 is TGCGCCAGCAGCTTGTCGACAGGCGCCACTGGAAACACCATATATTTT.

In its sample, this clonotype was seen many times. The gene calls are TRBV20-1 and TRBJ1-5; 7 nucleotides line up with TRBD1. The CDR3 runs 15 residues. Germline CDR1 is DFQATT and CDR2 is SNEGSKA (reference sequence). The CDR3 sequence: CSATGRMDSNQPQHF. DNA of the CDR3: TGCAGCGCGACAGGGAGAATGGATAGCAATCAGCCCCAGCATTTT.

This clonotype was seen many times. The CDR3 region is CASSYHQGNGYTF. CDR3 bases: TGTGCCAGCAGCTATCACCAGGGTAATGGCTACACCTTC. This chain uses TRBV3-1 with TRBJ1-2; TRBD1 might be the D (5 bases). Germline V gene sequence: CDR1 LGHDT, CDR2 YNNKEL (reference sequence). This CDR3 comprises 13 residues. V was trimmed by 5 bases and J by 6 bases, leaving 13 bases between them. The whole variable domain, filled in from reference TRBV3-1 and TRBJ1-2, reads DTAVSQTPKYLVTQMGNDKSIKCEQNLGHDTMYWYKQDSKKFLKIMFSYNNKELIINETVPNRFSPKSPDKAHLNLHINSLELGDSAVYFCASSYHQGNGYTFGSGTRLTVV.

This clonotype occurred many times. The CDR3 DNA reads TGTGCCAGTAGTACCCGATTAGCGGGAGGCTCAGATACGCAGTATTTT. Translation gives CASSTRLAGGSDTQYF. The chain employs TRBV19 and TRBJ2-3; 10 bases fit TRBD2. From germline, CDR1 is LNHDA and CDR2 SQIVND (reference sequence). V dropped 4 bases and J dropped 4; count of bases not matched to a gene: 8. The CDR3 contains 16 residues.

This clonotype was seen a few times. The genes are TRBV7-3 and TRBJ1-3; tentatively, D is TRBD1 (5 bases). Trimming stripped 1 base from V and 2 bases from J, with 12 bases between. CDR3 length equals 16 residues. The germline gives CDR1 SGHTA, CDR2 FQGTGA. CDR3 protein: CASSLIPGTTGNTIYF. The CDR3 nucleotides read TGTGCCAGCAGCTTAATTCCCGGGACCACTGGAAACACCATATATTTT.

This clonotype was observed a few times. The chain has TRBV20-1 and TRBJ2-3; 7 bases align to TRBD2. Germline V gene data show CDR1 as DFQATT and CDR2 as SNEGSKA (reference sequence). The CDR3 runs to 15 residues. The J segment lost 1 base and the V segment lost 6 bases, leaving 10 bases of the junction unmatched. The CDR3 DNA is TGCAGTGCGGGCCGGGGTGCGGGGGGCACAGATACGCAGTATTTT. Residues: CSAGRGAGGTDTQYF.

This clonotype has a handful of counts. CDR3 residues: CASSVAGSHNEQFF. CDR3 nucleotides: TGTGCCAGCAGCGTAGCGGGTAGCCACAATGAGCAGTTCTTC. This sequence joins TRBV9 and TRBJ2-1, with D uncertain. Germline CDR1 SGDLS, CDR2 YYNGEE. Between the trimmed V and J ends, which lost 0 bases and 5 bases, there was a span of 9 bases. This CDR3 is 14 amino acids long. The whole variable domain, remainder taken from reference TRBV9 and TRBJ2-1, is DSGVTQTPKHLITATGQRVTLRCSPRSGDLSVYWYQQSLDQGLQFLIQYYNGEERAKGNILERFSAQQFPDLHSELNLSSLELGDSALYFCASSVAGSHNEQFFGPGTRLTVL.

The table lists this clonotype with many counts. The V and J genes are TRBV20-1 and TRBJ2-7; 7 nucleotides agree with TRBD1. CDR3 length: 15 amino acids. CDR1 is DFQATT, CDR2 SNEGSKA, per germline (reference sequence). V lost 3 bases to trimming and J lost 4 bases; unmatched junction nucleotides: 12. The CDR3 is CSASTQGTRRYEQYF. DNA of the CDR3: TGCAGTGCTAGTACACAGGGGACCCGTAGGTACGAGCAGTACTTC.

This clonotype was seen only a few times. This chain uses TRBV18 with TRBJ1-2; 12 bases map to TRBD1. CDR3 length: 16 residues. The germline CDR1 and CDR2 sequences are KGHSH and LQKENI. V shed 4 bases, J shed 3 bases, and the junction held 6 bases outside the gene matches. The chain's CDR3 is CASSRGTGGADYGYTF. The CDR3 DNA is TGTGCCAGCTCACGCGGGACAGGGGGCGCGGACTATGGCTACACCTTC. The variable domain in full, with the rest retrieved from reference TRBV18 and TRBJ1-2, is NAGVMQNPRHLVRRRGQEARLRCSPMKGHSHVYWYRQLPEEGLKFMVYLQKENIIDESGMPKERFSAEFPKEGPSILRIQQVVRGDSAAYFCASSRGTGGADYGYTFGSGTRLTVV.

This clonotype was detected ten times or more. This rearrangement joins TRBV12-3 or TRBV12-4 to TRBJ2-5; D is uncertain. This CDR3 spans 13 amino acids. V was clipped by 5 bases and J by 4 bases, with 11 bases between them. CDR3 in DNA: TGTGCCAGCAGTCTCGAAGCCGCAGAGACCCAGTACTTC. Amino acids: CASSLEAAETQYF.

J is TRBJ2-3 and V is TRBV19; D may correspond to TRBD1 or TRBD2 (5 bases each). Per the germline V gene, CDR1 is LNHDA and CDR2 is SQIVND (reference sequence). This CDR3 comprises 12 residues. V lost 10 bases, J lost 2 bases, and 10 bases lay in between. CDR3 coding DNA: TGTGCCACCGGGGCGAACACAGATACGCAGTATTTT. Amino acid sequence: CATGANTDTQYF.